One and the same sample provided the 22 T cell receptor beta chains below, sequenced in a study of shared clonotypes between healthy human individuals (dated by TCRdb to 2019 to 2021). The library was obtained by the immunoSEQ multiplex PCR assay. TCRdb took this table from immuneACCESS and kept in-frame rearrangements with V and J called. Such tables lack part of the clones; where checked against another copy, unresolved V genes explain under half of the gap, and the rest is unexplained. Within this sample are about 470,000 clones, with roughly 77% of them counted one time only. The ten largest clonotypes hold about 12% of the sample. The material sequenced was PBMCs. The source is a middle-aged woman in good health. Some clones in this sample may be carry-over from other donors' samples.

The CDR3 sequence: CASSLWMAGGPGETQYF. CDR3 DNA: TGTGCCAGCAGCTTATGGATGGCGGGAGGGCCGGGGGAGACCCAGTACTTC. V and J are TRBV11-2 and TRBJ2-5; 9 bases are a match to TRBD2. From germline, CDR1 is SGHAT and CDR2 FQNNGV. V lost 2 bases to trimming and J lost 5 bases; unmatched junction nucleotides: 12. The CDR3 extends over 17 amino acids.

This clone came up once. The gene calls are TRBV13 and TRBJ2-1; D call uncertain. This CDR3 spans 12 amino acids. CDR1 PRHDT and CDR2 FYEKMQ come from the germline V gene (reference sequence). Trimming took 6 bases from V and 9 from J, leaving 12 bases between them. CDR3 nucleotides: TGTGCCAGCAGTCCTGGCCCAGCTGAGCAGTTCTTC. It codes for CASSPGPAEQFF.

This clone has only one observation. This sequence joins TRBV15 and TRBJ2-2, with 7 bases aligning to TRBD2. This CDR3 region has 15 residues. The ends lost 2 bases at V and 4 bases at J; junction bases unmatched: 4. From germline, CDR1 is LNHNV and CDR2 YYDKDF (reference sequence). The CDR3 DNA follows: TGTGCCACCAGCAGATGGTCTAGCGGCACCGGGGAGCTGTTTTTT. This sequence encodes CATSRWSSGTGELFF. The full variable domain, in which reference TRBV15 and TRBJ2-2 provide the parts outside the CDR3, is DAMVIQNPRYQVTQFGKPVTLSCSQTLNHNVMYWYQQKSSQAPKLLFHYYDKDFNNEADTPDNFQSRRPNTSFCFLDIRSPGLGDTAMYLCATSRWSSGTGELFFGEGSRLTVL.

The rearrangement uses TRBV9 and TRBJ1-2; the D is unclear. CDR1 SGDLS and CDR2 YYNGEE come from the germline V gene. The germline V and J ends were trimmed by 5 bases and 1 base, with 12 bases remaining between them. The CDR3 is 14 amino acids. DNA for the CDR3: TGTGCCAGCAGTTCGGAGGGTTATAACTATGGCTACACCTTC. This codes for CASSSEGYNYGYTF.

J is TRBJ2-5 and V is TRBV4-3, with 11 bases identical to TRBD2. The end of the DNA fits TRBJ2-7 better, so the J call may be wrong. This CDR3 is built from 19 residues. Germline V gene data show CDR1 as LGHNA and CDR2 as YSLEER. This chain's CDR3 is CASSLKALAGEVLPYEQYF. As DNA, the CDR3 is TGCGCCAGCAGCCTAAAGGCACTAGCGGGAGAGGTATTACCCTACGAGCAGTACTTC.

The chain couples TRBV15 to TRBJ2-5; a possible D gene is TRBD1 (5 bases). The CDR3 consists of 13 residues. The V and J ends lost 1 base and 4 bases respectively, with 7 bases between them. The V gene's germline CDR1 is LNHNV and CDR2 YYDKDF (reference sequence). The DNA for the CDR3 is TGTGCCACCAGCAGAGGGCAGGGAGAGACCCAGTACTTC. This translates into CATSRGQGETQYF.

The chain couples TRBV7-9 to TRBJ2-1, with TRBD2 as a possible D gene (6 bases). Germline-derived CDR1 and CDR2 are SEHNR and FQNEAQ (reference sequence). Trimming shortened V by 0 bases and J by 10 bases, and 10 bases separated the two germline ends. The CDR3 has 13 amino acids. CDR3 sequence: CASSLAWDSEQFF. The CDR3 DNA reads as TGTGCCAGCAGCTTAGCGTGGGACTCCGAGCAGTTCTTC. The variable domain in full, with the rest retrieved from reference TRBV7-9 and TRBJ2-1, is DTGVSQNPRHKITKRGQNVTFRCDPISEHNRLYWYRQTLGQGPEFLTYFQNEAQLEKSRLLSDRFSAERPKGSFSTLEIQRTEQGDSAMYLCASSLAWDSEQFFGPGTRLTVL.

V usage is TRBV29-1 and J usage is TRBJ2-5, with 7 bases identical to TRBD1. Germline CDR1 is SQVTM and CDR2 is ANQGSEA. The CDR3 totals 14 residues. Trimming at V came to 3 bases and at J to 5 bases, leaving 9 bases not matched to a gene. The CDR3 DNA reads TGCAGCGTTGAGGGAGCAGGGGGATGGGAGACCCAGTACTTC. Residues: CSVEGAGGWETQYF.

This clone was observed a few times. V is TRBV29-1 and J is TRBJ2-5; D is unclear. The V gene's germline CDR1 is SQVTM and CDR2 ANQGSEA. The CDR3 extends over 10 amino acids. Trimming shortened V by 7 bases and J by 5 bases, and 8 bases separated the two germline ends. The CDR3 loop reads CSAAWETQYF. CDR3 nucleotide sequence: TGCAGCGCCGCGTGGGAGACCCAGTACTTC.

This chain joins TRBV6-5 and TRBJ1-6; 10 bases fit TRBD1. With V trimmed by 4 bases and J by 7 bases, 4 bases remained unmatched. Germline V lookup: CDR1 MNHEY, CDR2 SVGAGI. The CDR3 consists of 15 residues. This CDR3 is CASSSRGQGNSPLHF. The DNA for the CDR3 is TGTGCCAGCAGTTCACGGGGACAGGGGAATTCACCCCTCCACTTT.

In nucleotides, the CDR3 is TGCAGCGTTAAAGGACAGGGGCTGGCTGAAGCTTTCTTT. It codes for CSVKGQGLAEAFF. The genes are TRBV29-1 and TRBJ1-1; 9 bases line up with TRBD1. The CDR3 is made up of 13 amino acids. Germline assignment: CDR1 SQVTM and CDR2 ANQGSEA. After removal of 5 bases from V and 6 bases from J, the junction contained 7 bases not matched to a gene. The variable domain in full, with the rest retrieved from reference TRBV29-1 and TRBJ1-1, is SAVISQKPSRDICQRGTSLTIQCQVDSQVTMMFWYRQQPGQSLTLIATANQGSEATYESGFVIDKFPISRPNLTFSTLTVSNMSPEDSSIYLCSVKGQGLAEAFFGQGTRLTVV.

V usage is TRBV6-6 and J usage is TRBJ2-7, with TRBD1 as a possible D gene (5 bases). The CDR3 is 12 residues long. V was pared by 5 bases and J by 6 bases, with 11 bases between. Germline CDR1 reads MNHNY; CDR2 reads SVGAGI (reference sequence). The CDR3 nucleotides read TGTGCCAGCAGTATTAGGGGTGGCGAGCAGTACTTC. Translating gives CASSIRGGEQYF.

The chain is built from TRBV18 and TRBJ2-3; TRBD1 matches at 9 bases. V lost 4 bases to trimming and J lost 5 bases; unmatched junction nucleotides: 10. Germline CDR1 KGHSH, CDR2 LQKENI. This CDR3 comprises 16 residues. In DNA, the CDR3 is TGTGCCAGCTCACAGACCGGGACAGGGTACTTAGATACGCAGTATTTT. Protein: CASSQTGTGYLDTQYF.

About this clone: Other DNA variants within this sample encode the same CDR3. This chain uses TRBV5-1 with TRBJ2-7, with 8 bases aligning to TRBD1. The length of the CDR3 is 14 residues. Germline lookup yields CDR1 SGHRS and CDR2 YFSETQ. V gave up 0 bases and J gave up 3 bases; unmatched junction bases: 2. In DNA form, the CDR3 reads TGCGCCAGCAGCTTGGACAGGGGGTACTACGAGCAGTACTTC. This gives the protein CASSLDRGYYEQYF.

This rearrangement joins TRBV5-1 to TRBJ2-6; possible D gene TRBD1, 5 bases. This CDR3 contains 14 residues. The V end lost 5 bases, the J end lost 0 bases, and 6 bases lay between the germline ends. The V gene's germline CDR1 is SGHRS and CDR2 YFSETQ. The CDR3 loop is CASRDISGANVLTF. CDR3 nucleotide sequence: TGCGCCAGCAGGGACATCTCTGGGGCCAACGTCCTGACTTTC.

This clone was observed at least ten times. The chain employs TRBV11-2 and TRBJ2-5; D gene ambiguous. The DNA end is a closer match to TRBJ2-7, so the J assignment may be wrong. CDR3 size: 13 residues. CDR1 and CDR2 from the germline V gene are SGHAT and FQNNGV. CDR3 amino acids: CASSLGDGYEQYF. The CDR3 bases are TGTGCCAGCAGCTTAGGTGATGGCTACGAGCAGTACTTC.

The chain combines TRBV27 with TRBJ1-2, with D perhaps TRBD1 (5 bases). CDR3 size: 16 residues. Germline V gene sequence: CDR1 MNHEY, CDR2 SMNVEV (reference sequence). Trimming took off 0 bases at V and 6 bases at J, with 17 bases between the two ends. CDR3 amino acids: CASSLSRAGASNGYTF. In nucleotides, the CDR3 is TGTGCCAGCAGTTTATCCAGGGCTGGGGCCAGCAATGGCTACACCTTC.

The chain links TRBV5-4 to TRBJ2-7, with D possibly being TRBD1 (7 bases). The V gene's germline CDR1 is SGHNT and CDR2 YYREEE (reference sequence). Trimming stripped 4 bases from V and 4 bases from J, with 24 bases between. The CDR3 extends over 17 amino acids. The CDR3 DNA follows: TGTGCCAGCAGCGCGGGCCCCGGCGCAGGGGGGCTGTACGAGCAGTACTTC. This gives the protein CASSAGPGAGGLYEQYF.

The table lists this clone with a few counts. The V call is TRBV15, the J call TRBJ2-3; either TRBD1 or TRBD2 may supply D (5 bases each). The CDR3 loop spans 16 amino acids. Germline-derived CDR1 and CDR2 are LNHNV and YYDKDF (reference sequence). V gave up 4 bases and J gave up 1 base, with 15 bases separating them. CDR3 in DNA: TGTGCCACCAGCACGGGGCTAGCCTATCGCACAGATACGCAGTATTTT. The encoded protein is CATSTGLAYRTDTQYF. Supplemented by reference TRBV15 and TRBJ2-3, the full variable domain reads DAMVIQNPRYQVTQFGKPVTLSCSQTLNHNVMYWYQQKSSQAPKLLFHYYDKDFNNEADTPDNFQSRRPNTSFCFLDIRSPGLGDTAMYLCATSTGLAYRTDTQYFGPGTRLTVL.

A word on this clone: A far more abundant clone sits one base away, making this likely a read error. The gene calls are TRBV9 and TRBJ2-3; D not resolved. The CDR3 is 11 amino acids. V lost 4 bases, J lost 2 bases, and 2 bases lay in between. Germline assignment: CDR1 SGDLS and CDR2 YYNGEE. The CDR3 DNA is TGTGCCAGCAGCCTCACAGATACGCAGTATTTT. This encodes CASSLTDTQYF.

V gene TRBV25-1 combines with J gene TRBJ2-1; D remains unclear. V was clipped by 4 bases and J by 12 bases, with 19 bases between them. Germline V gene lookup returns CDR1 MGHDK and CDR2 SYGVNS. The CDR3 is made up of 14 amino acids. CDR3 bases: TGTGCCAGCAGTGGACCCCCCCTCCCGGTTGGGCAGTTCTTC. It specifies CASSGPPLPVGQFF.

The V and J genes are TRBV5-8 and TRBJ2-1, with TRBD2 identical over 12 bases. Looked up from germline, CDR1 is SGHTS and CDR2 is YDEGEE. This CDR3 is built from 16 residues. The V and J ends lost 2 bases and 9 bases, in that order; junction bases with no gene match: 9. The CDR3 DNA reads TGTGCCAGCAGCTTACCGACTAGCGGGAGAGGGGGTGAGCAGTTCTTC. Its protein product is CASSLPTSGRGGEQFF.